This T cell receptor beta chain was sequenced in a study of blood T cells in healthy people across ages. Germline CDR1 SNHLY, CDR2 FYNNEI. The CDR3 length is 13 residues. V was pared by 8 bases and J by 7 bases, with 12 bases between. In terms of origin and age, donors were healthy Caucasian individuals from Russia aged roughly 6 to 95. This clonotype was seen more than once but under ten times. The use of a sample-barcoded 5' primer and a J-beta primer mix characterized a second PCR of roughly 7 to 11 cycles. Each cDNA was tagged by a template-switch adaptor containing 12 random nucleotides. TCRdb processed the 5' RACE reads anew with MiXCR; each CDR3 protein has one entry. Of roughly 800,000 distinct CDR3 sequences in the sample, roughly 60% are singletons; the top ten hold approximately 23%.

The chain has TRBV2 and TRBJ1-6, with no clear D. The TCR sequence derives from a man aged 30 to 45 in good health. The sequenced sample was blood. In DNA form, the CDR3 reads TGTGCCAGCCAACCTTACGGAAATTCACCCCTCCACTTT. Protein product: CASQPYGNSPLHF.